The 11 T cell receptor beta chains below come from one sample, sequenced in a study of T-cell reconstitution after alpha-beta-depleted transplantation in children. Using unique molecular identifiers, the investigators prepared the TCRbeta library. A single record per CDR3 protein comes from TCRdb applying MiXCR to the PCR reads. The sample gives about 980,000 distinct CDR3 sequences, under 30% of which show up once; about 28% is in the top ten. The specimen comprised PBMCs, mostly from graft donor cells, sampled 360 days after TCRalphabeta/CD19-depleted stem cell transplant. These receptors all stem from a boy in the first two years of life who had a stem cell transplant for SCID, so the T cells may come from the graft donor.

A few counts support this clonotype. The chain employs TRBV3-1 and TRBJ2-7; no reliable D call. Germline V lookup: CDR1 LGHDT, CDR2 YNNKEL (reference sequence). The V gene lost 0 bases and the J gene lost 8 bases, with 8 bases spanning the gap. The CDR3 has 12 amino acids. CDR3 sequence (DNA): TGTGCCAGCAGCCAAGATAGTCGGCAGCAGTACTTC. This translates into CASSQDSRQQYF.

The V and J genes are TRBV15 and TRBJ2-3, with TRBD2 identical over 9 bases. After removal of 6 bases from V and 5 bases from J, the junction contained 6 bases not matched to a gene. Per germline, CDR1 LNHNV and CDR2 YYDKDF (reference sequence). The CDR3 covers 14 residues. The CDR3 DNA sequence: TGTGCCACCAGTGCGGGGGGGCGGGGAGATACGCAGTATTTT. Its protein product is CATSAGGRGDTQYF.

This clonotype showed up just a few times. CDR3 sequence reads: CASSLVAGSEETQYF. In DNA, the CDR3 is TGCGCCAGCAGCTTGGTAGCAGGGTCGGAAGAGACCCAGTACTTC. This rearrangement joins TRBV5-1 to TRBJ2-5; a possible D gene is TRBD1 (5 bases). The length of the CDR3 is 15 residues. Trimming pared 0 bases from V and 3 bases from J, leaving 12 bases between. The germline CDR1 and CDR2 sequences are SGHRS and YFSETQ.

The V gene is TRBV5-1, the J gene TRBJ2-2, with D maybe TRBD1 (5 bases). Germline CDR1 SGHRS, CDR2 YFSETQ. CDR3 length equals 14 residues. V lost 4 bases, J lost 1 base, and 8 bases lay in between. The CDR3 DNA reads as TGCGCCAGCAGCAAAGGACAGAACACCGGGGAGCTGTTTTTT. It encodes CASSKGQNTGELFF.

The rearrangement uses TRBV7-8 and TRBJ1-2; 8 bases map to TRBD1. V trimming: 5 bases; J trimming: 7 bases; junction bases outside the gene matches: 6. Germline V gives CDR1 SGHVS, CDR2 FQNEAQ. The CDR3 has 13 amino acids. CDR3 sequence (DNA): TGTGCCAGCAGCGCCCGGACAGGGTTTGGCTACACCTTC. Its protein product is CASSARTGFGYTF.

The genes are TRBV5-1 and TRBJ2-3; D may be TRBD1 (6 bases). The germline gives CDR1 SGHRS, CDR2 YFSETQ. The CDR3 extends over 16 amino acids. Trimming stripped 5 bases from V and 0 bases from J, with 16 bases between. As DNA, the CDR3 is TGCGCCAGCAGGTCAAGACAGGCGACTAGCACAGATACGCAGTATTTT. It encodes CASRSRQATSTDTQYF.

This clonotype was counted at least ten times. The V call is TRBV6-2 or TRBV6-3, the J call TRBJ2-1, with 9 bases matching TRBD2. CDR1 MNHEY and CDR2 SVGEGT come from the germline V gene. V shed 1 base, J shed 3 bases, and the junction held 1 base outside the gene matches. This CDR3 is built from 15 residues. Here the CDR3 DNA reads TGTGCCAGCAGTTACTGGACTAGCGTCTACAATGAGCAGTTCTTC. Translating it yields CASSYWTSVYNEQFF.

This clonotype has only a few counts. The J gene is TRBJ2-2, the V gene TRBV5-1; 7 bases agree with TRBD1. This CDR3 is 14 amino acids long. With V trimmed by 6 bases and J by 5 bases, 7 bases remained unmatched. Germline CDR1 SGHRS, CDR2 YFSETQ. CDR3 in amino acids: CASTVTTGTGELFF. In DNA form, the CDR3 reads TGCGCCAGCACCGTGACGACAGGGACCGGGGAGCTGTTTTTT.

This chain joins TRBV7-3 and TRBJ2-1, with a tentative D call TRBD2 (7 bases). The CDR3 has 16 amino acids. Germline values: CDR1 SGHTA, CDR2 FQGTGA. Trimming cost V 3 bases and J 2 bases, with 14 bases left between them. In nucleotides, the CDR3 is TGTGCCAGCAGCTTGGGTCGGGGGGCCCCCTACAATGAGCAGTTCTTC. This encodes CASSLGRGAPYNEQFF.

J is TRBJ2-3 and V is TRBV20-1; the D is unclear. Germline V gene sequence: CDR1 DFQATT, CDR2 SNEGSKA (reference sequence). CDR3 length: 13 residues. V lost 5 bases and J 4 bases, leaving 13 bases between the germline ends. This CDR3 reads CSAVPALADTQYF. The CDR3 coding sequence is TGCAGTGCTGTCCCGGCCCTGGCAGATACGCAGTATTTT.

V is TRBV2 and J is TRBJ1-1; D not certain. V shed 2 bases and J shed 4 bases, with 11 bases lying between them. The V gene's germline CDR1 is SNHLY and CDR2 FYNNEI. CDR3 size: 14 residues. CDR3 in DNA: TGTGCCAGCAGTGAAAGGGCTCTCAGCACTGAAGCTTTCTTT. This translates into CASSERALSTEAFF.